The clone carrying this TCR beta chain was seen a single time. The sample is drawn from a study of blood T cell repertoires in COVID-19. Study-wide background: There were acute and convalescent COVID-19 samples, and they came from the United States, Italy and Spain. T cells, B-cell-depleted T cells, or PBMCs provided the cDNA or gDNA that served as material.

Germline V gene data show CDR1 as MNHEY and CDR2 as SMNVEV (reference sequence). Trimming cost V 3 bases and J 4 bases, with 7 bases left between them. The CDR3 totals 13 residues. Repertoires were generated with immunoSEQ multiplex PCR, while TCRdb's copy carries only in-frame clones and drops some. This table holds roughly 140,000 clones, 88% found once. The receptor comes from a woman aged 45-65 years with acute or convalescent COVID-19. Material: peripheral blood. The chain joins TRBV27 to TRBJ1-5; D call uncertain. In DNA, the CDR3 is TGTGCCAGCAGTTTGAGTGTGAATCAGCCCCAGCATTTT. It encodes CASSLSVNQPQHF.